The entry below gives a single TCR beta chain sequence along with its context. The entry originates in a study of T cell responses to AZD1222 COVID-19 vaccine. TCRdb's copy holds only in-frame clones and misses some; the assay was immunoSEQ multiplex PCR. This sample has some 180,000 clones; approximately 94% occur once, and the top ten carry 1.5% to 2%. Trimming took off 5 bases at V and 8 bases at J, with 15 bases between the two ends. Germline V gene lookup returns CDR1 MNHEY and CDR2 SMNVEV (reference sequence). The CDR3 loop spans 13 amino acids. This receptor was obtained from an adult who received the AZD1222 COVID-19 vaccine. Sequenced here: peripheral blood, sampled 28 days after the second AZD1222 dose. The chain links TRBV27 to TRBJ1-1; tentatively, D is TRBD1 (5 bases). CDR3 bases: TGTGCCAGCAGTCAACGGGACCTTTTGGAAGCTTTCTTT. Protein: CASSQRDLLEAFF.